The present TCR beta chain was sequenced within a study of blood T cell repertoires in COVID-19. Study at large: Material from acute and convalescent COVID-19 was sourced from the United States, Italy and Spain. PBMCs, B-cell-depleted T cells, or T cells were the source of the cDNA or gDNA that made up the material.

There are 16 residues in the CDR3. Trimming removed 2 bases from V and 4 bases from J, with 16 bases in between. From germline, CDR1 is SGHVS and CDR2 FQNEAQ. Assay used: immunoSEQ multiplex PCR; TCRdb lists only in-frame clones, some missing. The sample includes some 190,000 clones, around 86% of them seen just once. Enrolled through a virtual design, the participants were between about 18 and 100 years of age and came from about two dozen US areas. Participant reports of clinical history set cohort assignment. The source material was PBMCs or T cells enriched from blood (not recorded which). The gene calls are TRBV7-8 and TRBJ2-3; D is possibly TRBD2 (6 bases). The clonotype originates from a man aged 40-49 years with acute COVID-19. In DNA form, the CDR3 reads TGTGCCAGCAGCTTAAACGGCGGGATGGTGGCAGATACGCAGTATTTT. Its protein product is CASSLNGGMVADTQYF.